This TCR beta chain was sequenced during a study of cytomegalovirus exposure and HLA in healthy donors. The CDR3 contains 13 residues. CDR1 is SGDLS, CDR2 YYNGEE, per germline. Trimming took off 0 bases at V and 4 bases at J, with 7 bases between the two ends. The PCR employed 60 Vbeta primers together with 13 Jbeta primers. Libraries were prepared by immunoSEQ multiplex PCR; TCRdb keeps only in-frame clonotypes and omits some of them. The sample comprises more than 95,000 clones, about 75% of which are singletons, and roughly 6.2% rests with the top ten. J is TRBJ1-2 and V is TRBV9; D is unresolved. Source material: PBMCs. The origin of this receptor is a man aged 55 to 70 in good health and CMV-seropositive. As DNA, the CDR3 is TGTGCCAGCAGCGTAGACAGAACCTATGGCTACACCTTC. Translation: CASSVDRTYGYTF.